This T cell receptor beta chain was documented in a study of T cells after yellow fever vaccination. General study results and limits: FACS-sorted repertoires could harbor abundant contaminating bulk-population clonotypes. A weaker but faster secondary response was observed, peaking on day 5 versus 15.

The CDR3 consists of 16 residues. With 5 bases removed from V and 7 bases from J, the gap between germline ends came to 20 bases. Germline V gene lookup returns CDR1 SGHAT and CDR2 FQNNGV. Researchers made TCR cDNA using 5'RACE template switching, and this step added a universal primer site and UMIs. From the 5' RACE reads, TCRdb called clonotypes with MiXCR, one entry per CDR3 protein. The table shows 500,000 to 700,000 distinct CDR3 sequences, with roughly a fifth occurring only once. Note on this clonotype: What it binds is not known.

The V gene is TRBV11-2, the J gene TRBJ2-2; D is unresolved. This receptor was obtained from a man under 40 who received the YFV17D yellow fever vaccine. This material consisted of PBMCs, taken 15 days after the yellow fever booster vaccination. The CDR3 sequence is CASSHHPSWGLGELFF. In nucleotides, the CDR3 is TGTGCCAGCAGCCACCACCCCTCCTGGGGTCTCGGGGAGCTGTTTTTT.